This T cell receptor (beta chain) was recovered during a study of T cells in Graves' hyperthyroidism and ophthalmopathy. Study outcomes and limitations: The model's output predicted ophthalmopathy at a median of about 6.5 months prior to onset. Clonotypes that were expanded in thyroid above 0.001 mostly appeared in blood too.

The CDR3 runs 14 residues. Trimming stripped 3 bases from V and 9 bases from J, with 17 bases between. Germline V lookup: CDR1 MGHRA, CDR2 YSYEKL. This clonotype came up many times. Its antigen is currently unknown. The definition of stable Graves' hyperthyroidism was no ophthalmopathy progression within 18 months. Recently diagnosed hyperthyroidism of less than 2 months' duration affected patients aged 18 to 65. TCR beta CDR3 regions were amplified from RNA transcripts. First-round RT-PCR of the TCR CDR3 relied on the HTBI primer set. TCRdb processed the multiplex PCR reads anew with MiXCR; each CDR3 protein has one entry. In the table there are 750,000 to 900,000 distinct CDR3 sequences, over 35% of which are singletons.

This sequence was found in a man between 18 and 29 years old with Graves' hyperthyroidism. Source material: blood. This rearrangement joins TRBV4-1 to TRBJ1-1; no firm D call. The CDR3 is CASSQTRTARQAFF. In DNA, the CDR3 is TGCGCCAGCAGCCAGACTCGGACGGCACGACAAGCTTTCTTT.